Here is one T cell receptor (beta chain) with its context. The antigen is undetermined. This entry is derived from a study of T-cell memory formation after mild COVID-19. Study conclusions and caveats: Clones from the second wave (peaking day 37) had unconfirmed SARS-CoV-2 specificity.

This CDR3 spans 14 amino acids. Germline V gene data show CDR1 as SQVTM and CDR2 as ANQGSEA. The V and J ends lost 1 base and 2 bases, in that order; junction bases with no gene match: 4. A single record per CDR3 protein comes from TCRdb applying MiXCR to the 5' RACE reads. The sample includes hundreds of thousands of distinct CDR3 sequences, 20% seen only once; the top ten take under 15%. This chain joins TRBV29-1 and TRBJ2-7; 8 positions match TRBD1. The sequence came from an adult woman who had mild COVID-19 (a few samples of this study predate the infection). Cell type and time point are not known. Material for sequencing was PBMCs or a T cell subset sorted from them (not recorded which). This CDR3 reads CSVEVPGQAYEQYF. CDR3 DNA sequence: TGCAGCGTTGAAGTTCCGGGACAGGCCTACGAGCAGTACTTC.